This TCR beta chain was recovered during a study of blood T cell repertoires in COVID-19. Study details: PBMCs, B-cell-depleted T cells, or T cells provided the cDNA or gDNA that made up the material.

Method: immunoSEQ multiplex PCR; TCRdb's copy keeps in-frame clones and lacks some. The table shows roughly 500,000 clones, with roughly 90% occurring only once. The TCR sequence derives from a woman aged 40 to 55 who had recovered from COVID-19. Source material: PBMCs or T cells enriched from blood (not recorded which).

The CDR3 DNA sequence: TGTGCCAGCAGCGTAGGCGACAGGGGGAGCTACGAGCAGTACTTC. Its translation is CASSVGDRGSYEQYF. This chain links TRBV9 with TRBJ2-7, with 9 bases aligning to TRBD1. Germline V gene lookup returns CDR1 SGDLS and CDR2 YYNGEE. J gave up 3 bases and V 0 bases, and 4 bases lay outside the gene matches. The CDR3 has 15 residues.